The next 10 T cell receptor beta chains were all read from a single sample in a study of metastatic and nonmetastatic thyroid tumors. Patients were all untreated before their thyroid surgery. TCRdb reassembled clones from the PCR reads with MiXCR. The repertoire holds around 45,000 clones, with roughly 15% as singletons. Sequences were obtained from blood. The receptor set was obtained from a female donor with papillary thyroid cancer or a benign thyroid nodule (not recorded which). Some clones in this sample may be carry-over from other donors' samples.

In its sample, this clone was seen many times. The sample has other DNA sequences that encode this CDR3 too. Here the CDR3 DNA reads TGCAGCGTTGAGTCCCTAGCCTCCAATGAGCAGTTCTTC. It codes for CSVESLASNEQFF. The chain employs TRBV29-1 and TRBJ2-1, with D possibly TRBD2 on 5 matching bases. The CDR3 is made up of 13 amino acids. Trimming pared 3 bases from V and 6 bases from J, leaving 12 bases between. In germline, CDR1 is SQVTM, CDR2 ANQGSEA.

This rearrangement joins TRBV20-1 to TRBJ1-4, with D unresolved. The CDR3 sequence is 15 residues long. Per the germline V gene, CDR1 is DFQATT and CDR2 is SNEGSKA (reference sequence). Trimming removed 6 bases at V and 1 base at J, with 15 bases between. CDR3 bases: TGCAGTGCGTTACCCCCCCGACGAACTAATGAAAAACTGTTTTTT. It yields the protein CSALPPRRTNEKLFF.

J is TRBJ1-1 and V is TRBV6-2 or TRBV6-3, with a weak D call TRBD1 (5 bases). Between the trimmed V and J ends, which lost 6 bases and 7 bases, there was a span of 9 bases. The germline V gene has CDR1 MNHEY and CDR2 SVGEGT. This CDR3 is 11 amino acids long. DNA of the CDR3: TGTGCCAGCAGGGACAAAGGTGAAGCTTTCTTT. It encodes CASRDKGEAFF.

This clone was seen more than once but under ten times. The V call is TRBV6-1, the J call TRBJ1-6; tentative D call: TRBD1 (6 bases). V gave up 6 bases and J gave up 9 bases, with 21 bases separating them. Germline V lookup: CDR1 MNHNS, CDR2 SASEGT. CDR3 length: 16 residues. This CDR3 reads CASRLGHGFRGSPLHF. The CDR3 bases are TGTGCCAGCAGATTGGGACATGGATTTAGGGGTTCACCCCTCCACTTT.

This clone came up many times. This sequence joins TRBV20-1 and TRBJ2-5; a possible D gene is TRBD2 (6 bases). The germline CDR1 and CDR2 sequences are DFQATT and SNEGSKA (reference sequence). The V end was cut by 5 bases, the J end by 1 base, with 11 bases between. The CDR3 spans 13 residues. The DNA for the CDR3 is TGCAGTGCTGGGGGTAGCGGCCAAGAGACCCAGTACTTC. Protein product: CSAGGSGQETQYF.

This clone was detected only a few times. The chain couples TRBV6-1 to TRBJ2-7, with TRBD2 identical over 8 bases. The CDR3 is 15 amino acids. Germline loops: CDR1 MNHNS, CDR2 SASEGT. J gave up 3 bases and V 5 bases, and 9 bases lay outside the gene matches. CDR3 sequence reads: CASSRYSGNLYEQYF. The CDR3 bases are TGTGCCAGCAGTAGGTATAGCGGGAACCTCTACGAGCAGTACTTC.

This clone was detected ten times or more. The chain couples TRBV7-9 to TRBJ1-4, with a possible D match to TRBD1 (6 bases). Trimming removed 3 bases from V and 6 bases from J, with 11 bases in between. This CDR3 contains 14 residues. The germline CDR1 and CDR2 sequences are SEHNR and FQNEAQ (reference sequence). The CDR3 region is CASSFTGPYEKLFF. In nucleotides, the CDR3 is TGTGCCAGCAGCTTCACAGGGCCCTATGAAAAACTGTTTTTT.

This clone came up a few times. This may be a read error, as it is one base from a much larger clone. The V call is TRBV10-2, the J call TRBJ2-4, with a weak D call TRBD2 (5 bases). The germline V gene has CDR1 WSHSY and CDR2 SAAADI. V was cut by 2 bases and J by 1 base, with 9 bases left in between. The CDR3 is 15 residues long. CDR3 loop: CASSEERVAKNIQYF. The CDR3 DNA is TGCGCCAGCAGTGAGGAGAGGGTGGCCAAAAACATTCAGTACTTC.

The table lists this clone with many counts. The chain couples TRBV6-6 to TRBJ1-1; 9 bases are a match to TRBD1. The CDR3 is 19 residues long. The germline CDR1 and CDR2 sequences are MNHNY and SVGAGI (reference sequence). The junction had 12 bases not matched to a gene; V was cut back by 0 bases and J by 1 base. The CDR3 sequence is CASSYSVRTSGQGNTEAFF. CDR3 bases: TGTGCCAGCAGTTACTCGGTCCGCACTTCGGGACAGGGGAACACTGAAGCTTTCTTT.

This clone has more than one count but fewer than ten. The chain is built from TRBV27 and TRBJ1-2; tentative D call: TRBD1 (5 bases). Germline CDR1 is MNHEY and CDR2 is SMNVEV (reference sequence). CDR3 length: 17 residues. Trimming removed 5 bases at V and 0 bases at J, with 19 bases between. The CDR3 is CASSVRVPRGTNYGYTF. The CDR3 nucleotides read TGTGCCAGCAGTGTCCGGGTCCCGAGGGGCACTAACTATGGCTACACCTTC.